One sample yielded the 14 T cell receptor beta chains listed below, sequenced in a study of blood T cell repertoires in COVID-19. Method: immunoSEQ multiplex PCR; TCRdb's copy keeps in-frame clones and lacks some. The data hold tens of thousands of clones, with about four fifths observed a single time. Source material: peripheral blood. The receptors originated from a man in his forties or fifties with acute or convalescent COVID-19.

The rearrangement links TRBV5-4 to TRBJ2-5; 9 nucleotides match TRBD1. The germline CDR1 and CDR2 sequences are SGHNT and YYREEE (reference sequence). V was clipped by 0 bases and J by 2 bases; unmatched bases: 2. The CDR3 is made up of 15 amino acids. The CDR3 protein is CASSLAGTGQETQYF. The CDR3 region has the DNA TGTGCCAGCAGCTTGGCGGGGACAGGGCAAGAGACCCAGTACTTC.

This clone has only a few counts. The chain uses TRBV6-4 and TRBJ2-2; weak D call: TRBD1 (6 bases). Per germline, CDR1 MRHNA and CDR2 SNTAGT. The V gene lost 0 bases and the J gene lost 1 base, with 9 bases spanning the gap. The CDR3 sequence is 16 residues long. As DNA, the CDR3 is TGTGCCAGCAGTGACTCCCCGGGACAGAACACCGGGGAGCTGTTTTTT. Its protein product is CASSDSPGQNTGELFF.

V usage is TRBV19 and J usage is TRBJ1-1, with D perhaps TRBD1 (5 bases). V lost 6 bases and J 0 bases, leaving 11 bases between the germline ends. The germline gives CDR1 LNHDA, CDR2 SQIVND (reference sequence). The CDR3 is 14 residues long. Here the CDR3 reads CASREGRLNTEAFF. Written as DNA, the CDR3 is TGTGCCAGTAGGGAGGGGAGGCTGAACACTGAAGCTTTCTTT.

CDR3 sequence: CASRDRENTEAFF. CDR3 DNA: TGTGCCAGCAGAGACAGGGAGAACACTGAAGCTTTCTTT. The chain links TRBV27 to TRBJ1-1, with 7 bases matching TRBD1. From germline, CDR1 is MNHEY and CDR2 SMNVEV (reference sequence). This CDR3 spans 13 amino acids. Trimming took 6 bases from V and 1 from J; bases not matched to a gene: 2.

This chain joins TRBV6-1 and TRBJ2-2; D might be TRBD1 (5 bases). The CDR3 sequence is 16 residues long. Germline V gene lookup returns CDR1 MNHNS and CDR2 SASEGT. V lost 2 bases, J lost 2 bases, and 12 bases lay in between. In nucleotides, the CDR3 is TGTGCCAGCAGTGAAAGCAGGGTTCGAAACACCGGGGAGCTGTTTTTT. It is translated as CASSESRVRNTGELFF.

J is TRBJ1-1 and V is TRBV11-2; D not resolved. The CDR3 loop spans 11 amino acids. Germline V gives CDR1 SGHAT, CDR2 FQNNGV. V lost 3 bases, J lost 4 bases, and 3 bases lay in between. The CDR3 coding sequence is TGTGCCAGCAGCTTCAGCACTGAAGCTTTCTTT. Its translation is CASSFSTEAFF. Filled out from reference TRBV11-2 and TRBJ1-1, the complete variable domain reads EAGVAQSPRYKIIEKRQSVAFWCNPISGHATLYWYQQILGQGPKLLIQFQNNGVVDDSQLPKDRFSAERLKGVDSTLKIQPAKLEDSAVYLCASSFSTEAFFGQGTRLTVV.

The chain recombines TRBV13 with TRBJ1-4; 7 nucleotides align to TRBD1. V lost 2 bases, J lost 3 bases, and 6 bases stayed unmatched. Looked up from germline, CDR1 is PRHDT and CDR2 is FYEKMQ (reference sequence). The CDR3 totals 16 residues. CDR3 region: CASSLRRGLANEKLFF. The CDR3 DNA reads TGTGCCAGCAGCTTACGAAGGGGGCTAGCTAATGAAAAACTGTTTTTT.

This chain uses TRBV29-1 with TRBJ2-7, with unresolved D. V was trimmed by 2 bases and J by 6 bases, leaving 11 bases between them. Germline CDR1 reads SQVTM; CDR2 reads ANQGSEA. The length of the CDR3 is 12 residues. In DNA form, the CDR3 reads TGCAGCGTTGAAACCTATAGTAGCGAGCAGTACTTC. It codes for CSVETYSSEQYF.

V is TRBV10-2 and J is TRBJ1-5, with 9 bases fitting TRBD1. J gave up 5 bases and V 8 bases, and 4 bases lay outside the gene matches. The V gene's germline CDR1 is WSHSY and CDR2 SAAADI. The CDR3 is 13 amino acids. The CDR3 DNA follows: TGCGCCAGCGGGACAGGGTTGTATCAGCCCCAGCATTTT. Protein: CASGTGLYQPQHF.

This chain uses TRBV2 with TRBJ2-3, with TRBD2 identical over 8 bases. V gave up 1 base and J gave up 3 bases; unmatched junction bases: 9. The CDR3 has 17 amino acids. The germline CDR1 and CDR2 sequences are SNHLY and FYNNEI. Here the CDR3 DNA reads TGTGCCAGCAGTGAAGGAAGCTTGCGGGGGGCGACAGATACGCAGTATTTT. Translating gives CASSEGSLRGATDTQYF. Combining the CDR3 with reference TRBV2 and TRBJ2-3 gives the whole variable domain EPEVTQTPSHQVTQMGQEVILRCVPISNHLYFYWYRQILGQKVEFLVSFYNNEISEKSEIFDDQFSVERPDGSNFTLKIRSTKLEDSAMYFCASSEGSLRGATDTQYFGPGTRLTVL.

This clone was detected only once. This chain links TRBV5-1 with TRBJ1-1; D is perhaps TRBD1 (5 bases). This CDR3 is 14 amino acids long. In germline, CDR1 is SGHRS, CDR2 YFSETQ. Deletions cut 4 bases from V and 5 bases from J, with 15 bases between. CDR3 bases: TGCGCCAGCAGCGTACAAGGGGAGGGGACTGAAGCTTTCTTT. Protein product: CASSVQGEGTEAFF.

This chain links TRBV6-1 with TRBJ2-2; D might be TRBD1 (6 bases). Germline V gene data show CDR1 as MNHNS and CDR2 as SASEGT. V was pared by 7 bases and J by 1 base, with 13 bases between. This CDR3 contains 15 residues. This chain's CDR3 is CASTLGQMNTGELFF. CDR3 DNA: TGTGCCAGCACCTTAGGACAGATGAACACCGGGGAGCTGTTTTTT.

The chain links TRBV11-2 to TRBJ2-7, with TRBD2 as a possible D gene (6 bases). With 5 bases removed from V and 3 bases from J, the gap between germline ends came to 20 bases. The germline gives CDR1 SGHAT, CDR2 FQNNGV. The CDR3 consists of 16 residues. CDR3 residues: CASSPIRRRGNYEQYF. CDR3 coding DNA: TGTGCCAGCAGCCCCATAAGAAGGAGGGGAAACTACGAGCAGTACTTC.

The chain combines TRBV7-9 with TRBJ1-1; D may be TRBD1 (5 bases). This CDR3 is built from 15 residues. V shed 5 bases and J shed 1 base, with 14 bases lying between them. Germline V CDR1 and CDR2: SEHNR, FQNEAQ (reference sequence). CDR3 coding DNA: TGTGCCAGCAGCAACCCCACAGGCACGAACACTGAAGCTTTCTTT. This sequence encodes CASSNPTGTNTEAFF.